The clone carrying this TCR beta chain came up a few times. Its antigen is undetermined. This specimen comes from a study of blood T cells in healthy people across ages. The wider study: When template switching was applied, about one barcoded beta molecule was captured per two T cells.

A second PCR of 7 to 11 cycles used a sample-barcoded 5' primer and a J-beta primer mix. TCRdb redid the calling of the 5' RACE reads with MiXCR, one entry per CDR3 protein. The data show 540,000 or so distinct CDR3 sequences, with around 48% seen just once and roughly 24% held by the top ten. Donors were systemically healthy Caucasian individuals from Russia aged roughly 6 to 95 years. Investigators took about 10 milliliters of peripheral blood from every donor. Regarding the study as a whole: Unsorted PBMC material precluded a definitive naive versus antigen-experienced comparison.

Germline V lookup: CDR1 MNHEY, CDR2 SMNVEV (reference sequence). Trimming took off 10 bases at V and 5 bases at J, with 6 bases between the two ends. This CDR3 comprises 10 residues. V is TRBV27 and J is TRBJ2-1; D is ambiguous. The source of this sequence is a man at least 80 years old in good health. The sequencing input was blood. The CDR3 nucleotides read TGTGCCACCGGAAACAATGAGCAGTTCTTC. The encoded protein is CATGNNEQFF.